This T cell receptor (beta chain) was found in a study of OX40 agonist ivuxolimab in advanced cancers. The method was immunoSEQ multiplex PCR; TCRdb's version includes in-frame clones alone and lacks a portion of them. The table records 55,000 to 70,000 clones, roughly 86% of them present only once. This CDR3 spans 13 amino acids. Trimming pared 8 bases from V and 3 bases from J, leaving 13 bases between. The germline V gene has CDR1 MNHNS and CDR2 SASEGT. This specimen was CD4+ or CD8+ T cells sorted from blood, taken in a trial of the OX40 agonist ivuxolimab. This clonotype was obtained from an adult with an advanced solid tumor such as melanoma, head and neck, liver or kidney cancer. The chain joins TRBV6-1 to TRBJ1-2; D may be TRBD1 (5 bases). CDR3 DNA sequence: TGTGCCAGCCAGAGGGCAGGGCACTATGGCTACACCTTC. Amino acids: CASQRAGHYGYTF.